This TCR beta chain derives from a study of chemoradiotherapy in HPV16-positive cancers. Broader study findings: Candidate HPV-specific clones and E7-related TCR motifs grew in tumor during treatment. HPV-responsive T-cell expansion during chemoradiotherapy was linked to improved recurrence-free survival in HPV16-positive patients.

This clone appeared a single time. Its specificity is unknown. Produced via immunoSEQ multiplex PCR; TCRdb's table is partial and in-frame only. Of around 15,000 clones listed, approximately 70% are singletons. Over chemoradiotherapy, repertoires were sampled more than once. CDR3 size: 16 residues. Germline assignment: CDR1 SGDLS and CDR2 YYNGEE. Trimming cost V 3 bases and J 2 bases; bases outside gene matches: 7. This TCR was sampled from a human donor with HPV-associated anogenital cancer. V and J are TRBV9 and TRBJ2-3; 9 bases align to TRBD1. The sample was collected from a patient who underwent chemoradiotherapy. CDR3 bases: TGTGCCAGCAGCGGCCACAGGGGGCTAGACACAGATACGCAGTATTTT. Protein sequence: CASSGHRGLDTDTQYF.